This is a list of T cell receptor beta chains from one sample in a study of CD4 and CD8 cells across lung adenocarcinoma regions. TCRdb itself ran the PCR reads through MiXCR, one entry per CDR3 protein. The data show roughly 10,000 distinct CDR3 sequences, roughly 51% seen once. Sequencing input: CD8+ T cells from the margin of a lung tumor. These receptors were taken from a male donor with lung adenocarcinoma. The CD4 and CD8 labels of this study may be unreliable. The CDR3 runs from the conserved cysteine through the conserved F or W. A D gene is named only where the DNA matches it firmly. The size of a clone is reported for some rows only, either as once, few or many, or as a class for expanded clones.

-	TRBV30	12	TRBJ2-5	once	CAWSVQVETQYF	TGTGCCTGGAGTGTACAAGTTGAGACCCAGTACTTC
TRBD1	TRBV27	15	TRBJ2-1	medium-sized	CASRTGGAITSEQFF	TGTGCCAGCAGGACAGGGGGCGCAATTACCAGTGAGCAGTTCTTC
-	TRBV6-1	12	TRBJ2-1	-	CASSEAGSRQFF	TGTGCCAGCAGTGAAGCGGGCAGTCGGCAGTTCTTC
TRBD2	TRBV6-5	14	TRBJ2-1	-	CASSSSGGTNEQFF	TGTGCCAGCAGTTCCTCGGGAGGGACCAATGAGCAGTTCTTC
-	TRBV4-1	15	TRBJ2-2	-	CASSPRLGSTGELFF	TGCGCCAGCAGCCCTAGGTTAGGGAGCACCGGGGAGCTGTTTTTT
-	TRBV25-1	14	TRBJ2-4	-	CAGSGRWGKDTQYF	TGTGCGGGCAGTGGGCGGTGGGGCAAAGATACGCAGTACTTC
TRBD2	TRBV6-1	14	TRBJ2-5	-	CASVKRENGDTQYF	TGTGCCAGCGTCAAGCGGGAAAACGGAGATACGCAGTACTTC
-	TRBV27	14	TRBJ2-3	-	CASRLGRGAGEQYF	TGTGCCAGCAGACTGGGAAGGGGGGCCGGGGAGCAGTATTTT
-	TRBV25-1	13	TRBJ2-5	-	CASSESPRETQYF	TGTGCCAGCAGTGAATCCCCTAGAGAGACCCAGTACTTC
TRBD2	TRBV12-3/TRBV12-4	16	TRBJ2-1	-	CASSNPGLGRLDTQFF	TGTGCCAGCAGTAACCCGGGACTAGGGCGATTAGATACGCAGTTTTTC
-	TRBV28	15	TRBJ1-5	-	CASSPLREGNQPQHF	TGTGCCAGCAGTCCCCTCAGGGAGGGGAATCAGCCCCAGCATTTT
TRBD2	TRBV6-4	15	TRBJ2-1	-	CASSLETSGSDEQFF	TGTGCCAGCAGTTTGGAGACTAGCGGGAGTGATGAGCAGTTTTTC
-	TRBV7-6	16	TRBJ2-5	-	CASSLAEGRIQETQYF	TGTGCCAGCAGCTTAGCGGAAGGGCGGATCCAAGAGACCCAGTACTTC
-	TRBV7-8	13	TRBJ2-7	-	CASSSLGTYEQYF	TGTGCCAGCAGCTCCCTTGGGACCTACGAGCAGTACTTC
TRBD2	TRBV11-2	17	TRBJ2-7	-	CASSFGTSGGGKNTQYF	TGTGCCAGCAGCTTTGGGACTAGCGGGGGGGGCAAAAATACGCAGTACTTC
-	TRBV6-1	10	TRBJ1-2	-	CASSEGGYTF	TGTGCCAGCAGCGAAGGGGGCTACACCTTC
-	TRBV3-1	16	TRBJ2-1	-	CASSAFGGGAFYEQFF	TGTGCCAGCAGCGCTTTTGGGGGGGGGGCTTTCTATGAGCAGTTCTTC
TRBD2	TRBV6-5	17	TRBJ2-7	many	CASSYGVGRGSTYEQYF	TGTGCCAGCAGTTACGGGGTCGGGAGGGGCTCCACCTACGAGCAGTACTTC
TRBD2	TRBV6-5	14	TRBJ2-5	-	CASSYRTSYNEQYF	TGTGCCAGCAGTTACAGGACTAGTTACAATGAGCAGTACTTC
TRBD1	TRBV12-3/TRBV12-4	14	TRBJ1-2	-	CASTELDRGQGYTF	TGTGCCAGCACGGAATTGGACAGGGGGCAAGGCTACACCTTC
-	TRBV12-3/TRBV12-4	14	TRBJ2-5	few	CASRNPTVQETQYF	TGTGCCAGCAGAAACCCCACAGTGCAAGAGACCCAGTACTTC
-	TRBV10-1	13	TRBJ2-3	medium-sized	CATELEGTDTQYF	TGCGCCACCGAACTAGAAGGTACAGATACGCAGTATTTT
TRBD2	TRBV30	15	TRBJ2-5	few	CAWSVALAVQETQYF	TGTGCCTGGAGTGTCGCACTAGCGGTACAAGAGACCCAGTACTTC
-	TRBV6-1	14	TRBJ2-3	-	CASLGIRGPETQYF	TGTGCGAGCCTTGGGATCCGCGGCCCAGAGACCCAGTATTTC
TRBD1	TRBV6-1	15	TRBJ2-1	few	CASSKTGESYNEQFF	TGTGCCAGCAGTAAAACAGGGGAGTCCTACAATGAGCAGTTCTTC
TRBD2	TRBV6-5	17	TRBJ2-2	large	CASSWGGGPEGTGELFF	TGTGCCAGCAGTTGGGGGGGAGGGCCCGAGGGCACCGGGGAGCTGTTTTTT
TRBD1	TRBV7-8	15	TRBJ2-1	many	CASSWGQGSYNEQFF	TGTGCCAGCAGCTGGGGACAGGGTTCCTACAATGAGCAGTTCTTC
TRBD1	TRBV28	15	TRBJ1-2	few	CASSYQGQGNYGYTF	TGTGCCAGCAGCTACCAGGGACAGGGTAACTATGGCTACACCTTC
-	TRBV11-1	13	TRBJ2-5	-	CASSFTLQETQYF	TGTGCCAGCAGCTTTACCCTCCAAGAGACCCAGTACTTC
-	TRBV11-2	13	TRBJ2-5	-	CASSAYIVETQYF	TGTGCCAGCAGCGCCTACATTGTGGAGACCCAGTACTTC
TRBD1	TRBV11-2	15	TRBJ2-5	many	CASSPRPGGGETQYF	TGTGCCAGCAGCCCTAGACCAGGGGGCGGAGAGACCCAGTACTTC
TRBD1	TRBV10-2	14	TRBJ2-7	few	CATRTGALSDEQYF	TGCGCCACACGGACAGGGGCCTTATCCGACGAGCAGTACTTC
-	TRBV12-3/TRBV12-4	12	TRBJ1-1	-	CAWGPRGTEAFF	TGTGCCTGGGGGCCAAGGGGCACTGAAGCTTTCTTT
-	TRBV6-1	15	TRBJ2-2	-	CASSQACAPHKELFF	TGTGCCAGCAGCCAGGCCTGTGCGCCCCACAAGGAGCTGTTCTTC
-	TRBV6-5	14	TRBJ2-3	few	CASSYTTGRGAQYF	TGTGCCAGCAGTTACACGACTGGCCGCGGGGCGCAGTATTTT
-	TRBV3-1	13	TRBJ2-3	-	CASSLHSTDTQYF	TGTGCCAGCAGCCTTCACAGCACAGATACGCAGTATTTT
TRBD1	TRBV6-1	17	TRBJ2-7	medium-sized	CASSEFSLGQATYEQYF	TGTGCCAGCAGTGAATTCAGTTTGGGACAGGCTACCTACGAGCAGTACTTC
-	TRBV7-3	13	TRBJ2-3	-	CASSPDNTDTQYF	TGTGCCAGCAGCCCAGACAACACAGATACGCAGTATTTT
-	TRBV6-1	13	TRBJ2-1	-	CASSEPPGHEQFF	TGTGCCAGCAGTGAACCCCCTGGCCATGAGCAGTTCTTC
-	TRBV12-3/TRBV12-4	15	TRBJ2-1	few	CASRPGGSLSREQFF	TGTGCCAGCAGGCCCGGGGGCTCCCTCTCCCGTGAGCAGTTCTTC
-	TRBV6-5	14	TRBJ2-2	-	CASSWAVSTGKLFF	TGTGCCAGCAGTTGGGCAGTTAGCACCGGGAAGCTGTTTTTT
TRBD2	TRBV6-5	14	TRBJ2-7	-	CASSSSGGTYEQYF	TGTGCCAGCAGTTCTAGCGGGGGCACCTACGAGCAGTACTTC
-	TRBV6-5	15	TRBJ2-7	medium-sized	CASSYSTGRGTRQYF	TGTGCCAGCAGTTACTCTACAGGCAGGGGGACTCGGCAGTACTTC
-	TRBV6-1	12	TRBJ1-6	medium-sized	CASSGTWSPLHF	TGTGCCAGCAGTGGCACTTGGTCACCCCTCCACTTT
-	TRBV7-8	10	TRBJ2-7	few	CASSNYEQYF	TGTGCCAGCAGCAACTACGAGCAGTACTTC
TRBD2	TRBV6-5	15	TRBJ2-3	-	CASSYSGSSTDTQYF	TGTGCCAGCAGTTACAGCGGGAGTAGCACAGATACGCAGTATTTT